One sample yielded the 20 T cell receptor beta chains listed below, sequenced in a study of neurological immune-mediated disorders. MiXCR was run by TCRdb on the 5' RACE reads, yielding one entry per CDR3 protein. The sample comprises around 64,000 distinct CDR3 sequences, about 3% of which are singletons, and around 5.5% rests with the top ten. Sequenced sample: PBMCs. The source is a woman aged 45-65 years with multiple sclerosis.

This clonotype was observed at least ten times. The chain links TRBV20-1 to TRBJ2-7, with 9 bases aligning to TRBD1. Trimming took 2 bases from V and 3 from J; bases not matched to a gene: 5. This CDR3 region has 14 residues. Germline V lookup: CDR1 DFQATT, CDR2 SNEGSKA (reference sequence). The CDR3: CSARYRQGGYEQYF. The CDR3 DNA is TGCAGTGCTAGATACAGACAGGGGGGCTACGAGCAGTACTTC.

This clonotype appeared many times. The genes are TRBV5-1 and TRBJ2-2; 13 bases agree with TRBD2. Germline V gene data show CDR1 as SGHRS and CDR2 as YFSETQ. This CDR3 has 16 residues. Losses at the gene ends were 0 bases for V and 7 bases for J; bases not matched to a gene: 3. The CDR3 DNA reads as TGCGCCAGCAGCTTGGGGACTAGCGGGAGTGTCGGGGAGCTGTTTTTT. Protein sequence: CASSLGTSGSVGELFF.

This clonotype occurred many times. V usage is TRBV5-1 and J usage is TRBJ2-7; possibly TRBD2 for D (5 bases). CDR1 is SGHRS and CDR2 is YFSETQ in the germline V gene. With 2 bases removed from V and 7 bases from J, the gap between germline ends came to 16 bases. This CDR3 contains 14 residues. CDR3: CASSFGSAVDEQYV. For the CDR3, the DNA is TGCGCCAGCAGCTTCGGTAGCGCAGTGGATGAGCAGTACGTC.

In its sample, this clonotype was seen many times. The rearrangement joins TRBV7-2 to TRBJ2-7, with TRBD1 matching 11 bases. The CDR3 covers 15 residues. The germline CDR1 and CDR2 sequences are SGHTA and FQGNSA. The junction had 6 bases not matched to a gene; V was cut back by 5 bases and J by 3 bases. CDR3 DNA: TGTGCCAGCAGCCCCTCCGGGACAGGGGGCTACGAGCAGTACTTC. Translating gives CASSPSGTGGYEQYF.

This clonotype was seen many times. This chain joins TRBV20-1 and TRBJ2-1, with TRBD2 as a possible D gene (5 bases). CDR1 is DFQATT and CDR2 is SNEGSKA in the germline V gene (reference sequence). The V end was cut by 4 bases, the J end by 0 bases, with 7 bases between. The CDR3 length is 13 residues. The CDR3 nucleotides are TGCAGTGCTACTGGGAGCTCCTACAATGAGCAGTTCTTC. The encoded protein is CSATGSSYNEQFF.

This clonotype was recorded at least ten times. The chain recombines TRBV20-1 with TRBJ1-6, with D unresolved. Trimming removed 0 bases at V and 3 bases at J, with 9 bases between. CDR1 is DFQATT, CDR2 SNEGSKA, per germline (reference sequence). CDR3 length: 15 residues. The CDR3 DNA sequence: TGCAGTGCTAGAGAACCACCCCTCTATAATTCACCCCTCCACTTT. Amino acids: CSAREPPLYNSPLHF.

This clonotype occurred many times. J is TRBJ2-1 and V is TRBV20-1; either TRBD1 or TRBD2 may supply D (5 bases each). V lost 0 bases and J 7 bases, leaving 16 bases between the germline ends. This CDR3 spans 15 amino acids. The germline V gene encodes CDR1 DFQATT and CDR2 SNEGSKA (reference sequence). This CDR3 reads CSARDLGKGQNEQFF. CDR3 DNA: TGCAGTGCTAGAGATCTCGGGAAGGGGCAGAATGAGCAGTTCTTC.

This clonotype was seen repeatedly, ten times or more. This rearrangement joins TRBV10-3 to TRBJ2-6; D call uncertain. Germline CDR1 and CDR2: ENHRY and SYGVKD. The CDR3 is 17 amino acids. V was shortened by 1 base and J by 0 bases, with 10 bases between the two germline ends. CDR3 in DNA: TGTGCCATCAGTGAGTTCAGTGGGATCTCTGGGGCCAACGTCCTGACTTTC. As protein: CAISEFSGISGANVLTF.

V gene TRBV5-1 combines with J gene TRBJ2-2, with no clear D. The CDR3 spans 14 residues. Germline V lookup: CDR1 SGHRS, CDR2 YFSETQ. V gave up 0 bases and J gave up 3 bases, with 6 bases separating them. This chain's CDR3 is CASSLEGHTGELFF. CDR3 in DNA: TGCGCCAGCAGCTTGGAGGGTCACACCGGGGAGCTGTTTTTT.

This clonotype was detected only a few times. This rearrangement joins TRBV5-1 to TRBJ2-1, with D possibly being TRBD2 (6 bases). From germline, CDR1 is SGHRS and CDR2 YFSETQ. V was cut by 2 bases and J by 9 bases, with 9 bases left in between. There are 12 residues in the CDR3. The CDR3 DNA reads TGCGCCAGCAGCTTTACCGGGAGTGAGCAGTTCTTC. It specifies CASSFTGSEQFF. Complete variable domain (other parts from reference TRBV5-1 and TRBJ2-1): KAGVTQTPRYLIKTRGQQVTLSCSPISGHRSVSWYQQTPGQGLQFLFEYFSETQRNKGNFPGRFSGRQFSNSRSEMNVSTLELGDSALYLCASSFTGSEQFFGPGTRLTVL.

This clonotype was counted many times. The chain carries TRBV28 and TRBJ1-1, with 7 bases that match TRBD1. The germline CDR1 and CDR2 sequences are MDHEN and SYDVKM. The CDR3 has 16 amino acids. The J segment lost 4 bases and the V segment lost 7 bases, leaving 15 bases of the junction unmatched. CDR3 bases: TGTGCCAGCACCCCCTCGGACAGGACTCTGTCCACTGAAGCTTTCTTT. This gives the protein CASTPSDRTLSTEAFF. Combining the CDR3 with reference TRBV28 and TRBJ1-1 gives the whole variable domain DVKVTQSSRYLVKRTGEKVFLECVQDMDHENMFWYRQDPGLGLRLIYFSYDVKMKEKGDIPEGYSVSREKKERFSLILESASTNQTSMYLCASTPSDRTLSTEAFFGQGTRLTVV.

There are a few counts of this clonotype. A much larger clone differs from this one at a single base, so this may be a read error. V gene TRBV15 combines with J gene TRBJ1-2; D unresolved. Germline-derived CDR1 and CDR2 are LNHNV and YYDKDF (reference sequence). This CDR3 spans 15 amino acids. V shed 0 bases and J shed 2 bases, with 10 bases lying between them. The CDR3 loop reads CATSRDGMINYGYTF. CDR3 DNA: TGTGCCACCAGCAGAGATGGAATGATAAACTATGGCTACACCTTC.

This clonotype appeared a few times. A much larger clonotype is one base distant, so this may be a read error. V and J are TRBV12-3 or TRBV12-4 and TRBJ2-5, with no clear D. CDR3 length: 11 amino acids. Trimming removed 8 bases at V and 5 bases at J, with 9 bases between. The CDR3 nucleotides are TGTGCCAGCGGGAAAAGGGAGACCCAGTACTTC. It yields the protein CASGKRETQYF.

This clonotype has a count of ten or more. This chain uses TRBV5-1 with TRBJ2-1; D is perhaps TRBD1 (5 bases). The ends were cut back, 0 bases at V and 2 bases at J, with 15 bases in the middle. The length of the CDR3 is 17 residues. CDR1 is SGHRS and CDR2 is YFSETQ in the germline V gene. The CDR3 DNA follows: TGCGCCAGCAGCTTGGCCGATGCAGGGCCAACCTACAATGAGCAGTTCTTC. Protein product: CASSLADAGPTYNEQFF.

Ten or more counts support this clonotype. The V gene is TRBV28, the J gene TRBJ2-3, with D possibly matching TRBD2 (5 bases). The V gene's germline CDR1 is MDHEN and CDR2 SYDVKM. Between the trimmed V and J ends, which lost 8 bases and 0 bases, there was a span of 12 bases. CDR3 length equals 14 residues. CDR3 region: CASQPGLSTDTQYF. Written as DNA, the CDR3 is TGTGCCAGCCAACCGGGGTTGAGCACAGATACGCAGTATTTT.

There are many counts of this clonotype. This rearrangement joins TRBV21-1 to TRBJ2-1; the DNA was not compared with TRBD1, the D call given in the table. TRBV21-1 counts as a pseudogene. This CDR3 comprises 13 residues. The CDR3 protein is CASRRWGVGEQFF. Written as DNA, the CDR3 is TGTGCCAGCAGGAGGTGGGGGGTCGGTGAGCAGTTCTTC.

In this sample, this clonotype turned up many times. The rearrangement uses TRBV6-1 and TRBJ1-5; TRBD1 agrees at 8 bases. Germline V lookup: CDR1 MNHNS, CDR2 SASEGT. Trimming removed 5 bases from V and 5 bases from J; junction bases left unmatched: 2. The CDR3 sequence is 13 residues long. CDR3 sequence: CASSMDRDQPQHF. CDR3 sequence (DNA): TGTGCCAGCAGTATGGACAGGGATCAGCCCCAGCATTTT.

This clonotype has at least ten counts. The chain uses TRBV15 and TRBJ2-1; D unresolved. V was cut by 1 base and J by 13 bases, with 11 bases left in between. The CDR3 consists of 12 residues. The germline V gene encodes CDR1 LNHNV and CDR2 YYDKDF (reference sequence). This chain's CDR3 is CATSRGVGGQFF. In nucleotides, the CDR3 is TGTGCCACCAGCAGAGGGGTGGGCGGTCAGTTCTTC.

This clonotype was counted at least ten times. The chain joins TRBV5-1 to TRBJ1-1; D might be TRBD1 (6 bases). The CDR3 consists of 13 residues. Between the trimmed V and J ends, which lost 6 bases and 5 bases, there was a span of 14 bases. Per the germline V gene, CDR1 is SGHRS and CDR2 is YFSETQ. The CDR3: CASKQGSNTEAFF. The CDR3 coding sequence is TGCGCCAGCAAACAGGGAAGTAATACTGAAGCTTTCTTT.

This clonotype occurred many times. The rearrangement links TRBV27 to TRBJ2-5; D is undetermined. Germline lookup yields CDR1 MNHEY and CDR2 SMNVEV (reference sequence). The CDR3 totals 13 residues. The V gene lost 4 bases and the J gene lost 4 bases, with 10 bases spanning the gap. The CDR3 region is CASSSVLVETQYF. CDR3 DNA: TGTGCCAGCAGTTCTGTCCTCGTAGAGACCCAGTACTTC.